The 32 T cell receptor beta chains in this list originate from one sample, sequenced in a study of OX40 agonist ivuxolimab in advanced cancers. Measured with immunoSEQ multiplex PCR; TCRdb has only the in-frame clones, and not every one. The sample holds 100,000 to 120,000 clones, over 85% seen once. The sequences come from CD4+ or CD8+ T cells sorted from blood, collected in a trial of the OX40 agonist ivuxolimab. These receptors were collected from an adult with an advanced solid tumor such as melanoma, head and neck, liver or kidney cancer.

The chain couples TRBV19 to TRBJ2-7; D is unclear. Germline CDR1 and CDR2: LNHDA and SQIVND (reference sequence). This CDR3 spans 14 amino acids. Trimming pared 5 bases from V and 4 bases from J, leaving 15 bases between. The CDR3 region has the DNA TGTGCCAGTAGTGGAGTACCAGTCTCATACGAGCAGTACTTC. Translation: CASSGVPVSYEQYF.

The chain recombines TRBV28 with TRBJ2-1, with 11 bases that match TRBD2. Germline V gene data show CDR1 as MDHEN and CDR2 as SYDVKM. The CDR3 runs 14 residues. J gave up 9 bases and V 8 bases, and 9 bases lay outside the gene matches. DNA of the CDR3: TGTGCCAGCTCTTCCCCCGGGACTAGCGGTGAGCAGTTCTTC. Its translation is CASSSPGTSGEQFF.

The chain uses TRBV29-1 and TRBJ1-2, with D unresolved. Trimming stripped 6 bases from V and 8 bases from J, with 13 bases between. The CDR3 is 11 residues long. CDR1 is SQVTM, CDR2 ANQGSEA, per germline. The CDR3 loop reads CSVKATGGYTF. The CDR3, as DNA: TGCAGCGTGAAGGCCACGGGGGGCTACACCTTC.

The chain has TRBV4-3 and TRBJ1-2; D may be TRBD1 (5 bases). Trimming stripped 0 bases from V and 8 bases from J, with 16 bases between. The V gene's germline CDR1 is LGHNA and CDR2 YSLEER. The CDR3 sequence is 15 residues long. CDR3 in DNA: TGCGCCAGCAGCCAAGATAAATGGGGGGTGTACGGCTACACCTTC. It codes for CASSQDKWGVYGYTF.

The genes are TRBV7-2 and TRBJ1-2; no clear D gene. Germline V CDR1 and CDR2: SGHTA, FQGNSA. V dropped 1 base and J dropped 6 bases, with 15 bases sitting between them. The CDR3 covers 15 residues. The CDR3 nucleotides read TGTGCCAGCAGCTTAGACATAGGGAGGGTCAATGGCTACACCTTC. It is translated as CASSLDIGRVNGYTF.

The chain is built from TRBV18 and TRBJ1-1, with D possibly being TRBD1 (5 bases). Trimming left V 6 bases short and J 4 bases short, with 12 bases between. CDR3 length: 13 residues. The germline V gene encodes CDR1 KGHSH and CDR2 LQKENI. CDR3 nucleotides: TGTGCCAGCTCCCAACTCGGGGGCACTGAAGCTTTCTTT. Encoded protein: CASSQLGGTEAFF.

The chain carries TRBV11-2 and TRBJ2-1, with 8 bases lining up with TRBD1. The germline V gene encodes CDR1 SGHAT and CDR2 FQNNGV. CDR3 size: 14 residues. V lost 4 bases to trimming and J lost 9 bases; unmatched junction nucleotides: 8. The CDR3 sequence: CASSSPTGGTEQFF. The CDR3 bases are TGTGCCAGCAGCTCCCCCACAGGGGGTACTGAGCAGTTCTTC.

This clone was observed a handful of times. V and J are TRBV5-1 and TRBJ2-2; TRBD1 agrees at 8 bases. V was pared by 0 bases and J by 1 base, with 8 bases of the junction left unmatched. The CDR3 runs to 18 residues. CDR1 and CDR2 from the germline V gene are SGHRS and YFSETQ. DNA for the CDR3: TGCGCCAGCAGCTTGGGGGACAGGACTATGCGGAACACCGGGGAGCTGTTTTTT. It encodes CASSLGDRTMRNTGELFF.

This chain links TRBV19 with TRBJ2-4; 16 nucleotides match TRBD2. CDR3 size: 18 residues. CDR1 and CDR2 from the germline V gene are LNHDA and SQIVND (reference sequence). Unmatched junction bases numbered 7, after V lost 1 base and J lost 7 bases. The CDR3 here is CASSIAGTSGGASNIQYF. The CDR3 DNA reads TGTGCCAGTAGTATAGCTGGGACTAGCGGGGGGGCCAGCAACATTCAGTACTTC.

The chain links TRBV5-5 to TRBJ1-1; D might be TRBD1 (5 bases). Per germline, CDR1 SGHKS and CDR2 YYEKEE (reference sequence). The ends were cut back, 6 bases at V and 6 bases at J, with 9 bases in the middle. This CDR3 is built from 11 residues. The CDR3: CASTARAEAFF. In nucleotides, the CDR3 is TGTGCCAGCACGGCCAGGGCTGAAGCTTTCTTT.

This chain uses TRBV4-3 with TRBJ1-5, with a weak D call TRBD1 (5 bases). Germline V gene sequence: CDR1 LGHNA, CDR2 YSLEER. Trimming cost V 0 bases and J 3 bases, with 15 bases left between them. This CDR3 spans 17 amino acids. This chain's CDR3 is CASSQEGHGASNQPQHF. The CDR3 DNA reads as TGCGCCAGCAGCCAAGAAGGTCACGGGGCTTCCAATCAGCCCCAGCATTTT.

The V call is TRBV30, the J call TRBJ2-2, with D maybe TRBD2 (6 bases). CDR1 and CDR2 (germline): GTSNPN, SVGIG (reference sequence). The CDR3 has 16 residues. Trimming left V 0 bases short and J 7 bases short, with 18 bases between. The CDR3 DNA reads as TGTGCCTGGAGTGTACGTATGGCTAGCGTGGGCGGGGAGCTGTTTTTT. This codes for CAWSVRMASVGGELFF.

The V and J genes are TRBV19 and TRBJ1-1; 8 positions match TRBD1. Germline V gene sequence: CDR1 LNHDA, CDR2 SQIVND (reference sequence). J was trimmed by 2 bases and V by 5 bases; bases with no gene match: 13. This CDR3 is built from 17 residues. The CDR3 DNA reads as TGTGCCAGTAGTGGGGAGGGGCAGGGGGCTGCCAACACTGAAGCTTTCTTT. This codes for CASSGEGQGAANTEAFF.

The CDR3 protein is CASNLGGISSGNTIYF. DNA of the CDR3: TGTGCCAGCAACCTCGGGGGAATCTCCTCTGGAAACACCATATATTTT. This chain uses TRBV11-2 with TRBJ1-3, with D possibly matching TRBD1 (5 bases). Trimming pared 7 bases from V and 0 bases from J, leaving 16 bases between. CDR1 and CDR2 (germline): SGHAT, FQNNGV. This CDR3 is built from 16 residues. Full variable domain (missing parts from reference TRBV11-2 and TRBJ1-3): EAGVAQSPRYKIIEKRQSVAFWCNPISGHATLYWYQQILGQGPKLLIQFQNNGVVDDSQLPKDRFSAERLKGVDSTLKIQPAKLEDSAVYLCASNLGGISSGNTIYFGEGSWLTVV.

V and J are TRBV10-3 and TRBJ2-7; 11 positions match TRBD2. Unmatched junction bases numbered 3, after V lost 3 bases and J lost 2 bases. The CDR3 extends over 15 amino acids. Germline V lookup: CDR1 ENHRY, CDR2 SYGVKD. CDR3 DNA sequence: TGTGCCATCAGTGAAGGACTAGCGGGCACCTACGAGCAGTACTTC. Protein product: CAISEGLAGTYEQYF.

The CDR3 is CASSPMTGVGEKLFF. DNA of the CDR3: TGTGCCAGCAGTCCCATGACAGGGGTAGGAGAAAAACTGTTTTTT. The rearrangement links TRBV28 to TRBJ1-4; 8 bases are shared with TRBD1. The J segment lost 8 bases and the V segment lost 5 bases, leaving 10 bases of the junction unmatched. Germline lookup yields CDR1 MDHEN and CDR2 SYDVKM. The CDR3 is 15 residues long.

The V call is TRBV4-1, the J call TRBJ2-2; 8 nucleotides align to TRBD1. Germline CDR1 reads MGHRA; CDR2 reads YSYEKL. After removal of 1 base from V and 3 bases from J, the junction contained 7 bases not matched to a gene. This CDR3 is 17 amino acids long. CDR3 in amino acids: CASSQGTGTRDTGELFF. The CDR3 DNA reads TGCGCCAGCAGCCAAGGGACAGGGACCCGGGACACCGGGGAGCTGTTTTTT.

V gene TRBV6-1 combines with J gene TRBJ1-2; D is perhaps TRBD1 (5 bases). Germline V gene lookup returns CDR1 MNHNS and CDR2 SASEGT. The CDR3 has 13 residues. Trimming removed 6 bases from V and 6 bases from J, with 14 bases in between. In nucleotides, the CDR3 is TGTGCCAGCAGAAGGGACGGGCGAGATGGCTACACCTTC. Translation: CASRRDGRDGYTF.

This rearrangement joins TRBV4-1 to TRBJ1-2; no firm D call. The CDR3 sequence is 15 residues long. The V and J ends lost 0 bases and 4 bases respectively, with 12 bases between them. Germline V gene sequence: CDR1 MGHRA, CDR2 YSYEKL. Here the CDR3 reads CASSQDGQDSYGYTF. The CDR3 coding sequence is TGCGCCAGCAGCCAAGATGGGCAGGATTCCTATGGCTACACCTTC.

CDR3 protein: CASRPYQAKNIQYF. The CDR3 DNA follows: TGTGCCAGCAGGCCCTACCAAGCCAAAAACATTCAGTACTTC. The chain combines TRBV5-4 with TRBJ2-4; D not resolved. CDR3 length: 14 residues. Germline V lookup: CDR1 SGHNT, CDR2 YYREEE (reference sequence). V lost 5 bases, J lost 0 bases, and 9 bases lay in between.

This chain links TRBV19 with TRBJ2-4; TRBD1 is a possible D gene (5 bases). Germline loops: CDR1 LNHDA, CDR2 SQIVND (reference sequence). V gave up 11 bases and J gave up 0 bases, with 8 bases separating them. The CDR3 has 12 residues. The CDR3 here is CASGLAKNIQYF. The CDR3, as DNA: TGTGCCTCAGGGTTAGCCAAAAACATTCAGTACTTC.

V and J are TRBV9 and TRBJ1-5; D remains unclear. This CDR3 comprises 13 residues. Trimming took 0 bases from V and 9 from J, leaving 10 bases between them. Germline V lookup: CDR1 SGDLS, CDR2 YYNGEE. CDR3 amino acids: CASSVAPGRPQHF. In DNA, the CDR3 is TGTGCCAGCAGCGTAGCACCCGGGCGGCCCCAGCATTTT.

The J gene is TRBJ2-7, the V gene TRBV5-1; possibly TRBD1 for D (6 bases). Germline CDR1 is SGHRS and CDR2 is YFSETQ. The V and J ends lost 7 bases and 1 base respectively, with 15 bases between them. The CDR3 spans 14 residues. CDR3 coding DNA: TGCGCCAGCCAGTCAGGGGCTCAGTCCTACGAGCAGTACTTC. This codes for CASQSGAQSYEQYF. Complete variable domain (other parts from reference TRBV5-1 and TRBJ2-7): KAGVTQTPRYLIKTRGQQVTLSCSPISGHRSVSWYQQTPGQGLQFLFEYFSETQRNKGNFPGRFSGRQFSNSRSEMNVSTLELGDSALYLCASQSGAQSYEQYFGPGTRLTVT.

Concerning this clone itself: Different DNA sequences within this sample yield the same CDR3. The chain recombines TRBV18 with TRBJ1-5; the match to TRBD1 covers 8 bases. Trimming removed 5 bases from V and 2 bases from J; junction bases left unmatched: 5. The CDR3 spans 15 residues. Looked up from germline, CDR1 is KGHSH and CDR2 is LQKENI. CDR3 DNA sequence: TGTGCCAGCTCAACGGGGACAGGCGGCAATCAGCCCCAGCATTTT. This encodes CASSTGTGGNQPQHF.

The rearrangement links TRBV9 to TRBJ2-5, with TRBD2 identical over 11 bases. The CDR3 extends over 14 amino acids. Germline CDR1 is SGDLS and CDR2 is YYNGEE. Losses at the gene ends were 3 bases for V and 4 bases for J; bases not matched to a gene: 2. The CDR3 loop reads CASSETSGRETQYF. The CDR3 region has the DNA TGTGCCAGCAGCGAAACTAGCGGGAGAGAGACCCAGTACTTC.

This rearrangement joins TRBV28 to TRBJ2-2; maybe TRBD2 (5 bases). This CDR3 has 14 amino acids. Per the germline V gene, CDR1 is MDHEN and CDR2 is SYDVKM. V was pared by 1 base and J by 7 bases, with 10 bases between. The CDR3 nucleotides are TGTGCCAGCAGTTTATCGGGGAGAGGCGGGGAGCTGTTTTTT. This translates into CASSLSGRGGELFF.

V and J are TRBV9 and TRBJ2-3, with D possibly matching TRBD2 (5 bases). The V end was cut by 8 bases, the J end by 1 base, with 11 bases between. This CDR3 is 13 amino acids long. CDR1 SGDLS and CDR2 YYNGEE come from the germline V gene. The CDR3 nucleotides are TGTGCCAGTGAGGGTGGGGGCACAGATACGCAGTATTTT. Amino acid sequence: CASEGGGTDTQYF.

V usage is TRBV7-3 and J usage is TRBJ1-3, with D perhaps TRBD1 (5 bases). Trimming left V 5 bases short and J 9 bases short, with 20 bases between. Germline CDR1 SGHTA, CDR2 FQGTGA. CDR3 length equals 15 residues. Here the CDR3 reads CASSPSTGRGATIYF. The CDR3 DNA follows: TGTGCCAGCAGCCCCTCAACAGGCCGAGGTGCCACCATATATTTT.

This sequence joins TRBV29-1 and TRBJ2-6; perhaps TRBD1 as D (6 bases). V was cut by 0 bases and J by 2 bases, with 8 bases left in between. CDR1 SQVTM and CDR2 ANQGSEA come from the germline V gene. The CDR3 contains 15 residues. The DNA for the CDR3 is TGCAGCGTTGAAGAACAGGGACCTGGGGCCAACGTCCTGACTTTC. Translation gives CSVEEQGPGANVLTF.

This clone was counted only a few times. This CDR3 is CASSRRYSNQPQHF. CDR3 coding DNA: TGTGCCAGCAGTCGAAGATATAGCAATCAGCCCCAGCATTTT. The chain carries TRBV25-1 and TRBJ1-5; D remains ambiguous. The germline V and J ends were trimmed by 5 bases and 0 bases, with 8 bases remaining between them. This CDR3 has 14 residues. Germline assignment: CDR1 MGHDK and CDR2 SYGVNS.

This clone was seen more than once but under ten times. The chain combines TRBV10-3 with TRBJ2-7, with 8 bases aligning to TRBD2. V lost 6 bases and J lost 3; bases outside the gene matches: 7. The CDR3 extends over 14 amino acids. The V gene's germline CDR1 is ENHRY and CDR2 SYGVKD. DNA for the CDR3: TGTGCCATCAGCAGTAGCGGGAATCTCTACGAGCAGTACTTC. It translates to CAISSSGNLYEQYF.

The chain couples TRBV6-5 to TRBJ1-1; possibly TRBD1 for D (5 bases). From germline, CDR1 is MNHEY and CDR2 SVGAGI. V shed 2 bases and J shed 1 base, with 8 bases lying between them. This CDR3 is built from 14 residues. CDR3 nucleotides: TGTGCCAGCAGTTACAGGGGTTCGAACACTGAAGCTTTCTTT. Translation: CASSYRGSNTEAFF.